This TCR beta chain was retrieved from a study of T cell repertoires in cytomegalovirus infection. TCRdb reprocessed the reads via MiXCR and lists one record per CDR3 protein. Among more than 650,000 distinct CDR3 sequences listed, approximately 34% were seen once. After removal of 3 bases from V and 3 bases from J, the junction contained 3 bases not matched to a gene. CDR1 is KGHDR and CDR2 is SFDVKD in the germline V gene. This CDR3 has 15 residues. V gene TRBV24-1 combines with J gene TRBJ2-7; the match to TRBD1 covers 11 bases. Specimen: PBMCs. This TCR came from a human donor in good health (CMV status not recorded). Some clones in this sample may be carry-over from other donors' samples. This chain's CDR3 is CATSDGQGADYEQYF. In DNA form, the CDR3 reads TGTGCCACCAGTGATGGACAGGGGGCGGACTACGAGCAGTACTTC.